This is a list of T cell receptor beta chains from one sample in a study of blood T cell repertoires in COVID-19. Here immunoSEQ multiplex PCR was the method, and the copy in TCRdb shows in-frame clones only, minus some. The table has over 75,000 clones, roughly 87% seen once. The sequenced sample was peripheral blood. The receptors were sampled from a woman at least 80 years old with active COVID-19. Each CDR3 is given with its conserved first and last residue. The order of the fields is J gene, D gene, clone size, V gene, CDR3 protein, CDR3 DNA. The D gene is left open where the match is weak. Clone size is shown for a subset of rows, as once, few, many or a class of expanded clone.

j_call: TRBJ1-1; d_call: .; clone_size: .; v_call: TRBV7-9; cdr3_aa: CASSLSGGEAFF; cdr3_nt: TGTGCCAGCAGCTTGAGCGGGGGTGAAGCTTTCTTT
j_call: TRBJ2-7; d_call: TRBD2; clone_size: .; v_call: TRBV9; cdr3_aa: CASSRLAGHYEQYF; cdr3_nt: TGTGCCAGCAGCCGACTAGCGGGCCACTACGAGCAGTACTTC
j_call: TRBJ2-1; d_call: TRBD2; clone_size: .; v_call: TRBV5-5; cdr3_aa: CASSRPLAGGRNEQFF; cdr3_nt: TGTGCCAGCAGTAGACCTCTAGCGGGAGGACGAAATGAGCAGTTCTTC
j_call: TRBJ2-2; d_call: .; clone_size: .; v_call: TRBV19; cdr3_aa: CASSSGTGKLFF; cdr3_nt: TGTGCCAGTAGTAGCGGAACGGGGAAGCTGTTTTTT
j_call: TRBJ2-7; d_call: .; clone_size: .; v_call: TRBV11-2; cdr3_aa: CASSRNRDSLYEQYF; cdr3_nt: TGTGCCAGCAGCCGGAACCGGGACTCCCTATACGAGCAGTACTTC
j_call: TRBJ2-2; d_call: TRBD2; clone_size: few; v_call: TRBV25-1; cdr3_aa: CASSESPGGENTGELFF; cdr3_nt: TGTGCCAGCAGTGAATCCCCGGGAGGGGAGAACACCGGGGAGCTGTTTTTT
j_call: TRBJ2-2; d_call: TRBD2; clone_size: .; v_call: TRBV5-1; cdr3_aa: CASSRDYTANTGELFF; cdr3_nt: TGCGCCAGCAGTCGGGACTATACCGCGAACACCGGGGAGCTGTTTTTT
j_call: TRBJ2-2; d_call: .; clone_size: .; v_call: TRBV5-6; cdr3_aa: CASSPRGTNTGELFF; cdr3_nt: TGTGCCAGCAGCCCCAGGGGAACGAACACCGGGGAGCTGTTTTTT
j_call: TRBJ2-1; d_call: .; clone_size: .; v_call: TRBV5-1; cdr3_aa: CASSWISGGSYNEQFF; cdr3_nt: TGCGCCAGCAGCTGGATCTCCGGAGGGTCCTACAATGAGCAGTTCTTC
j_call: TRBJ2-7; d_call: TRBD1; clone_size: .; v_call: TRBV11-2; cdr3_aa: CASSLGEGQGATEQYF; cdr3_nt: TGTGCCAGCAGCTTAGGGGAGGGACAGGGGGCGACCGAGCAGTACTTC
j_call: TRBJ2-2; d_call: TRBD1; clone_size: .; v_call: TRBV7-8; cdr3_aa: CASSSSWTGGAGELFF; cdr3_nt: TGTGCCAGCAGCTCGAGTTGGACAGGGGGTGCCGGGGAGCTGTTTTTT
j_call: TRBJ2-1; d_call: .; clone_size: .; v_call: TRBV18; cdr3_aa: CASSPNRDNNEQFF; cdr3_nt: TGTGCCAGCTCACCTAACAGGGATAACAATGAGCAGTTCTTC
j_call: TRBJ2-3; d_call: .; clone_size: .; v_call: TRBV15; cdr3_aa: CATSSSIRSTDTQYF; cdr3_nt: TGTGCCACCAGCTCTTCCATTCGGAGCACAGATACGCAGTATTTT
j_call: TRBJ1-2; d_call: TRBD1; clone_size: .; v_call: TRBV3-1/TRBV3-2; cdr3_aa: CASSQDRGQWAGYTF; cdr3_nt: TGTGCCAGCAGCCAAGATCGGGGACAGTGGGCGGGCTACACCTTC
j_call: TRBJ1-2; d_call: .; clone_size: .; v_call: TRBV9; cdr3_aa: CASSVGAYYGYTF; cdr3_nt: TGTGCCAGCAGCGTAGGGGCCTATTATGGCTACACCTTC
j_call: TRBJ2-1; d_call: TRBD2; clone_size: .; v_call: TRBV7-3; cdr3_aa: CASSSAGVGYNEQFF; cdr3_nt: TGTGCCAGCAGCTCAGCGGGAGTGGGCTACAATGAGCAGTTCTTC
j_call: TRBJ2-1; d_call: TRBD2; clone_size: once; v_call: TRBV4-3; cdr3_aa: CASSQGVTGGTYNEQFF; cdr3_nt: TGCGCCAGCAGCCAAGGGGTAACGGGAGGAACCTACAATGAGCAGTTCTTC
j_call: TRBJ2-7; d_call: TRBD1; clone_size: many; v_call: TRBV12-3/TRBV12-4; cdr3_aa: CASSRTGNREQYF; cdr3_nt: TGTGCCAGCAGTCGGACAGGGAACAGGGAGCAGTACTTC
j_call: TRBJ2-6; d_call: TRBD1; clone_size: .; v_call: TRBV5-1; cdr3_aa: CASSWDRGANVLTF; cdr3_nt: TGCGCCAGCAGCTGGGACAGGGGGGCCAACGTCCTGACTTTC
j_call: TRBJ2-5; d_call: TRBD1; clone_size: .; v_call: TRBV6-5; cdr3_aa: CASRGQGGRETQYF; cdr3_nt: TGTGCCAGCAGGGGACAGGGGGGCCGGGAGACCCAGTACTTC
j_call: TRBJ2-1; d_call: TRBD2; clone_size: .; v_call: TRBV19; cdr3_aa: CASATTSDLVDEQFF; cdr3_nt: TGTGCCAGCGCGACGACTAGCGACCTAGTGGATGAGCAGTTCTTC
j_call: TRBJ2-3; d_call: TRBD2; clone_size: .; v_call: TRBV4-1; cdr3_aa: CASSHQSSGGYTDTQYF; cdr3_nt: TGCGCCAGCAGCCACCAAAGTAGCGGGGGTTACACAGATACGCAGTATTTT
j_call: TRBJ2-3; d_call: TRBD1; clone_size: .; v_call: TRBV30; cdr3_aa: CAWSVPPPGQRTDTQYF; cdr3_nt: TGTGCCTGGAGTGTGCCGCCGCCGGGACAGCGCACAGATACGCAGTATTTT
j_call: TRBJ1-1; d_call: .; clone_size: .; v_call: TRBV10-3; cdr3_aa: CAIRTGNTEAFF; cdr3_nt: TGTGCCATCAGAACAGGGAACACTGAAGCTTTCTTT
j_call: TRBJ2-5; d_call: TRBD2; clone_size: once; v_call: TRBV6-1; cdr3_aa: CASSDPSGNGGETQYF; cdr3_nt: TGTGCCAGCAGTGATCCCAGCGGGAACGGCGGAGAGACCCAGTACTTC
j_call: TRBJ1-4; d_call: .; clone_size: .; v_call: TRBV6-6; cdr3_aa: CASSYSPDLDEKLFF; cdr3_nt: TGTGCCAGCAGTTACTCCCCCGACTTAGATGAAAAACTGTTTTTT
j_call: TRBJ2-1; d_call: TRBD1; clone_size: .; v_call: TRBV6-1; cdr3_aa: CASSEAPGGPYNEQFF; cdr3_nt: TGTGCCAGCAGTGAAGCCCCAGGGGGCCCCTACAATGAGCAGTTCTTC
j_call: TRBJ1-2; d_call: .; clone_size: .; v_call: TRBV28; cdr3_aa: CASSLSQFNYGYTF; cdr3_nt: TGTGCCAGCAGTTTATCGCAGTTTAACTATGGCTACACCTTC